Sequencing of this TCR beta chain was carried out in a study of blood T cell repertoires in COVID-19. Original processing methods: By means of reference gene primer amplification, nucleated cell counts were estimated. Libraries were prepared by immunoSEQ multiplex PCR; TCRdb keeps only in-frame clonotypes and omits some of them. For V, J and clone size, that table is used; D and trimming come from the DNA. The sample holds about 150,000 clones, more than 75% seen once. This CDR3 is 16 amino acids long. The germline V gene encodes CDR1 LGHDT and CDR2 YNNKEL (reference sequence). J lost 3 bases, V lost 3 bases, and 4 bases had no gene match.

The material sequenced was peripheral blood. The chain employs TRBV3-1 (or the pseudogene TRBV3-2) and TRBJ2-1; 11 bases align to TRBD2. The clonotype comes from a man older than 75 with acute or convalescent COVID-19. The CDR3 coding sequence is TGTGCCAGCAGCCATCCCGGGACTAGCGGCTACAATGAGCAGTTCTTC. As protein: CASSHPGTSGYNEQFF.